The next 28 T cell receptor beta chains were all read from a single sample in a study of cytomegalovirus exposure and HLA in healthy donors. The PCR made use of 60 Vbeta and 13 Jbeta primers. Produced via immunoSEQ multiplex PCR; TCRdb's table is partial and in-frame only. The sample shows under 200,000 clones, around 80% of them seen only once. The sample comprised PBMCs. Source of these receptors: a male donor in good health and CMV-seronegative.

This clone was recorded once. The chain carries TRBV6-1 and TRBJ2-3, with TRBD1 matching over 7 bases. This CDR3 region has 14 residues. The germline V gene has CDR1 MNHNS and CDR2 SASEGT. V was clipped by 2 bases and J by 8 bases; unmatched bases: 7. The CDR3 protein is CASSENRGFGTQYF. The CDR3 nucleotides read TGTGCCAGCAGTGAAAACAGGGGATTCGGTACGCAGTATTTT.

This sequence joins TRBV7-8 and TRBJ1-1; the match to TRBD1 covers 8 bases. CDR1 is SGHVS and CDR2 is FQNEAQ in the germline V gene. The CDR3 extends over 19 amino acids. Germline trimming cut 2 bases from V and 4 bases from J; bases unmatched to any gene: 18. The CDR3 coding sequence is TGTGCCAGCAGCTTAAACAGGGGGGTTCTCGAGCGAGGGGCCACTGAAGCTTTCTTT. Translated, it gives CASSLNRGVLERGATEAFF.

This chain uses TRBV5-1 with TRBJ2-3; D remains unclear. CDR1 and CDR2 from the germline V gene are SGHRS and YFSETQ. CDR3 length equals 16 residues. V gave up 0 bases and J gave up 3 bases, with 14 bases separating them. This chain's CDR3 is CASSLEATTGTDTQYF. The CDR3 region has the DNA TGCGCCAGCAGCTTGGAGGCTACCACGGGTACAGATACGCAGTATTTT.

This sequence joins TRBV18 and TRBJ2-7, with TRBD1 matching 8 bases. The CDR3 covers 15 residues. Germline V lookup: CDR1 KGHSH, CDR2 LQKENI. The V gene end was trimmed by 0 bases and the J gene end by 7 bases; junction bases not matched to a gene: 8. CDR3 protein: CASSPPTGGLDEQYF. CDR3 nucleotides: TGTGCCAGCTCACCACCTACAGGGGGATTGGATGAGCAGTACTTC.

The chain couples TRBV7-2 to TRBJ2-3, with 10 bases lining up with TRBD1. This CDR3 has 15 amino acids. V trimming: 10 bases; J trimming: 0 bases; junction bases outside the gene matches: 7. Germline CDR1 SGHTA, CDR2 FQGNSA. CDR3 residues: CAIRQGASSTDTQYF. DNA for the CDR3: TGTGCCATCCGACAGGGGGCCTCTAGCACAGATACGCAGTATTTT.

V gene TRBV7-9 combines with J gene TRBJ1-2; D is unclear. Trimming stripped 5 bases from V and 0 bases from J, with 7 bases between. The CDR3 covers 13 residues. Per the germline V gene, CDR1 is SEHNR and CDR2 is FQNEAQ (reference sequence). The CDR3 sequence is CASSISTNYGYTF. The CDR3 region has the DNA TGTGCCAGCAGCATTAGTACTAACTATGGCTACACCTTC.

The rearrangement uses TRBV7-2 and TRBJ2-7; D ambiguous. Germline V gene data show CDR1 as SGHTA and CDR2 as FQGNSA. V was pared by 5 bases and J by 5 bases, with 16 bases between. The CDR3 covers 14 residues. CDR3 sequence: CASSPQSGAHEQYF. CDR3 in DNA: TGTGCCAGCAGCCCGCAATCAGGTGCCCACGAGCAGTACTTC.

The chain carries TRBV5-4 and TRBJ2-5; possible D gene TRBD1, 6 bases. V gave up 10 bases and J gave up 2 bases, with 12 bases separating them. Germline CDR1 SGHNT, CDR2 YYREEE (reference sequence). This CDR3 is built from 12 residues. The CDR3 spells CALGQGQETQYF. For the CDR3, the DNA is TGTGCCCTTGGGCAGGGGCAAGAGACCCAGTACTTC.

This clone was seen a single time. This chain uses TRBV18 with TRBJ2-1, with D maybe TRBD1 (6 bases). This CDR3 contains 17 residues. Germline values: CDR1 KGHSH, CDR2 LQKENI. Trimming took 0 bases from V and 0 from J, leaving 12 bases between them. CDR3 in DNA: TGTGCCAGCTCACCACCGAACAGGGCGAGCTCCTACAATGAGCAGTTCTTC. Residues: CASSPPNRASSYNEQFF.

This rearrangement joins TRBV12-2 to TRBJ1-1; the table assigns TRBD1, which was not confirmed against the DNA. TRBV12-2 is an annotated pseudogene. The length of the CDR3 is 17 residues. In nucleotides, the CDR3 is TGTGCAAGTCGCACAAAAGGATGGGCAGCATTGAACACTGAAGCTTTCTTT. Amino acids: CASRTKGWAALNTEAFF.

This clone was seen more than once but under ten times. The chain couples TRBV5-8 to TRBJ2-6; weak D call: TRBD2 (6 bases). The germline gives CDR1 SGHTS, CDR2 YDEGEE. Trimming took off 2 bases at V and 1 base at J, with 7 bases between the two ends. The CDR3 loop spans 15 amino acids. The CDR3 is CASSFGGSGANVLTF. The CDR3 nucleotides read TGTGCCAGCAGCTTCGGGGGATCTGGGGCCAACGTCCTGACTTTC.

The chain carries TRBV29-1 and TRBJ2-3, with D possibly matching TRBD2 (5 bases). The germline V gene has CDR1 SQVTM and CDR2 ANQGSEA. V was cut by 5 bases and J by 2 bases, with 11 bases left in between. The CDR3 runs 13 residues. CDR3 nucleotides: TGCAGCGTTAACGACTACGCCACAGATACGCAGTATTTT. It encodes CSVNDYATDTQYF.

This chain joins TRBV5-4 and TRBJ2-1; TRBD2 agrees at 15 bases. CDR1 and CDR2 (germline): SGHNT, YYREEE (reference sequence). The CDR3 consists of 17 residues. The trim removed 2 bases at V and 6 bases at J, leaving 6 bases unmatched. Written as DNA, the CDR3 is TGTGCCAGCAGCTTAGGACTAGCGGGGGGGCCGTCCAATGAGCAGTTCTTC. It encodes CASSLGLAGGPSNEQFF. The variable domain in full, completed from reference TRBV5-4 and TRBJ2-1, reads ETGVTQSPTHLIKTRGQQVTLRCSSQSGHNTVSWYQQALGQGPQFIFQYYREEENGRGNFPPRFSGLQFPNYSSELNVNALELDDSALYLCASSLGLAGGPSNEQFFGPGTRLTVL.

The table lists this clone with a count of one. The chain uses TRBV30 and TRBJ2-5, with D possibly being TRBD2 (7 bases). Matching the DNA end better, TRBJ2-7 makes the J call doubtful. Germline loops: CDR1 GTSNPN, CDR2 SVGIG (reference sequence). The CDR3 runs to 15 residues. CDR3 protein: CAWQGGGRDSYEQYF. The CDR3 DNA follows: TGTGCCTGGCAAGGGGGGGGCCGAGATTCCTACGAGCAGTACTTC.

The rearrangement links TRBV7-6 to TRBJ1-5, with 10 bases fitting TRBD1. The V gene end was trimmed by 5 bases and the J gene end by 2 bases; junction bases not matched to a gene: 9. Germline CDR1 reads SGHVS; CDR2 reads FNYEAQ. The CDR3 spans 17 residues. The chain's CDR3 is CASSPTTGGIGNQPQHF. The CDR3 bases are TGTGCCAGCAGCCCGACGACAGGGGGCATCGGCAATCAGCCCCAGCATTTT.

J is TRBJ2-3 and V is TRBV9; no firm D call. Germline values: CDR1 SGDLS, CDR2 YYNGEE. The V and J ends lost 1 base and 6 bases respectively, with 9 bases between them. The CDR3 is made up of 13 amino acids. The CDR3, as DNA: TGTGCCAGCAGCGTACTCCAGTCGGATACGCAGTATTTT. Protein: CASSVLQSDTQYF.

The chain is built from TRBV10-3 and TRBJ2-7, with D maybe TRBD2 (5 bases). The CDR3 has 12 residues. The germline V and J ends were trimmed by 10 bases and 11 bases, with 21 bases remaining between them. The germline CDR1 and CDR2 sequences are ENHRY and SYGVKD. CDR3 nucleotides: TGTGCCACGAGTCTCCCCGATCGGGAAAAGTACTTC. It encodes CATSLPDREKYF.

This clone was counted between two and nine times. The rearrangement links TRBV27 to TRBJ1-1; possible D gene TRBD1, 5 bases. CDR1 and CDR2 (germline): MNHEY, SMNVEV (reference sequence). The CDR3 sequence is 12 residues long. Trimming took 9 bases from V and 6 from J, leaving 14 bases between them. The CDR3 loop is CASRRGEAEAFF. For the CDR3, the DNA is TGTGCCAGTAGACGGGGGGAAGCTGAAGCTTTCTTT.

This clone was observed a single time. The chain employs TRBV5-1 and TRBJ1-4; 9 bases align to TRBD1. The CDR3 spans 17 residues. Germline CDR1 is SGHRS and CDR2 is YFSETQ. The V gene end was trimmed by 5 bases and the J gene end by 6 bases; junction bases not matched to a gene: 14. The CDR3 sequence is CASRSDRGSFRDEKLFF. The CDR3 DNA follows: TGCGCCAGCAGATCGGACAGGGGTTCGTTCCGAGATGAAAAACTGTTTTTT.

The chain joins TRBV18 to TRBJ2-5, with 7 bases matching TRBD1. Germline V gene sequence: CDR1 KGHSH, CDR2 LQKENI. V lost 3 bases, J lost 4 bases, and 2 bases stayed unmatched. The CDR3 has 13 residues. The CDR3 spells CASSPTGLETQYF. The CDR3 DNA reads TGTGCCAGCTCACCGACAGGGTTAGAGACCCAGTACTTC.

V is TRBV19 and J is TRBJ2-2; D is unresolved. V lost 6 bases, J lost 2 bases, and 7 bases lay in between. This CDR3 region has 13 residues. CDR1 LNHDA and CDR2 SQIVND come from the germline V gene (reference sequence). The CDR3 is CASRQSNTGELFF. The CDR3 region has the DNA TGTGCCAGTAGACAGTCAAACACCGGGGAGCTGTTTTTT.

The rearrangement uses TRBV5-1 and TRBJ2-2, with TRBD1 as a possible D gene (5 bases). V was shortened by 4 bases and J by 0 bases, with 7 bases between the two germline ends. Germline V gene sequence: CDR1 SGHRS, CDR2 YFSETQ. The CDR3 runs 14 residues. For the CDR3, the DNA is TGCGCCAGCAGCAGGACATCGAACACCGGGGAGCTGTTTTTT. Translated, it gives CASSRTSNTGELFF.

The chain recombines TRBV9 with TRBJ1-6; D call uncertain. Deletions cut 0 bases from V and 6 bases from J, with 7 bases between. Germline assignment: CDR1 SGDLS and CDR2 YYNGEE. The CDR3 is 14 amino acids. CDR3 in amino acids: CASSVVQTNSPLHF. In DNA form, the CDR3 reads TGTGCCAGCAGCGTAGTACAGACTAATTCACCCCTCCACTTT.

This clone was seen only a few times. This chain links TRBV27 with TRBJ2-2, with D unclear. The CDR3 has 17 amino acids. The germline V gene has CDR1 MNHEY and CDR2 SMNVEV (reference sequence). Trimming left V 7 bases short and J 0 bases short, with 18 bases between. The CDR3 is CASTLSLYSTNTGELFF. The CDR3 nucleotides read TGTGCCAGCACCTTAAGTTTGTACAGCACGAACACCGGGGAGCTGTTTTTT.

This rearrangement joins TRBV5-1 to TRBJ2-7; perhaps TRBD2 as D (6 bases). Germline V gives CDR1 SGHRS, CDR2 YFSETQ. The CDR3 runs 15 residues. Trimming took 0 bases from V and 6 from J, leaving 16 bases between them. The DNA of the CDR3 is TGCGCCAGCAGCTTGGGGCCGGCTAGCGACGGCGAGCAGTACTTC. It is translated as CASSLGPASDGEQYF.

This chain uses TRBV2 with TRBJ1-2; D call uncertain. Between the trimmed V and J ends, which lost 8 bases and 6 bases, there was a span of 13 bases. This CDR3 comprises 12 residues. CDR1 and CDR2 (germline): SNHLY, FYNNEI. In nucleotides, the CDR3 is TGTGCCAGCGGAGCGAGGATAGATGGCTACACCTTC. As protein: CASGARIDGYTF. The whole variable domain, filled in from reference TRBV2 and TRBJ1-2, reads EPEVTQTPSHQVTQMGQEVILRCVPISNHLYFYWYRQILGQKVEFLVSFYNNEISEKSEIFDDQFSVERPDGSNFTLKIRSTKLEDSAMYFCASGARIDGYTFGSGTRLTVV.

This clone appeared a single time. The chain carries TRBV6-5 and TRBJ2-7; tentative D call: TRBD2 (5 bases). Germline values: CDR1 MNHEY, CDR2 SVGAGI. This CDR3 contains 15 residues. V gave up 2 bases and J gave up 5 bases, with 16 bases separating them. The CDR3 DNA reads as TGTGCCAGCAGTTACCGTCTGGGTACGAGGGACGAGCAGTACTTC. It codes for CASSYRLGTRDEQYF.

The chain recombines TRBV7-2 with TRBJ2-1; 7 nucleotides match TRBD1. This CDR3 has 14 amino acids. Germline V CDR1 and CDR2: SGHTA, FQGNSA. Trimming at V came to 5 bases and at J to 9 bases, leaving 10 bases not matched to a gene. Here the CDR3 reads CASSAQTGAGEQFF. CDR3 coding DNA: TGTGCCAGCAGCGCTCAAACAGGGGCAGGTGAGCAGTTCTTC.